These 21 T cell receptor beta chains share one sample of origin, sequenced in a study of cytomegalovirus exposure and HLA in healthy donors. Both 60 Vbeta primers and 13 Jbeta primers went into the PCR. TCRdb keeps only in-frame clones here, not all; method: immunoSEQ multiplex PCR. The table lists about 190,000 clones, approximately 80% of them singletons, with about 3.4% in the top ten. Sequencing was performed on PBMCs. These receptors all come from a man aged 40-50 years in good health and CMV-seropositive.

This clone has only one observation. V is TRBV29-1 and J is TRBJ1-5; perhaps TRBD1 as D (6 bases). Trimming took 2 bases from V and 3 from J, leaving 11 bases between them. The V gene's germline CDR1 is SQVTM and CDR2 ANQGSEA. This CDR3 region has 14 residues. The CDR3 nucleotides are TGCAGCGTTGAACCCGGACAGTCCAATCAGCCCCAGCATTTT. This gives the protein CSVEPGQSNQPQHF.

The rearrangement links TRBV7-9 to TRBJ1-3; D possibly corresponds to TRBD1 (6 bases). CDR1 is SEHNR, CDR2 FQNEAQ, per germline (reference sequence). V was shortened by 0 bases and J by 3 bases, with 15 bases between the two germline ends. CDR3 size: 17 residues. CDR3 DNA: TGTGCCAGCAGCTTAGCCTCAGGGGTATTTGATGGAAACACCATATATTTT. Amino acid sequence: CASSLASGVFDGNTIYF. Full variable domain (rest looked up from reference TRBV7-9 and TRBJ1-3): DTGVSQNPRHKITKRGQNVTFRCDPISEHNRLYWYRQTLGQGPEFLTYFQNEAQLEKSRLLSDRFSAERPKGSFSTLEIQRTEQGDSAMYLCASSLASGVFDGNTIYFGEGSWLTVV.

This sequence joins TRBV5-1 and TRBJ2-3, with D perhaps TRBD2 (6 bases). This CDR3 is 16 amino acids long. Germline CDR1 reads SGHRS; CDR2 reads YFSETQ. V lost 4 bases, J lost 4 bases, and 19 bases lay in between. The CDR3 protein is CASSRGGGTGADTQYF. CDR3 sequence (DNA): TGCGCCAGCAGCAGGGGTGGAGGGACCGGGGCAGATACGCAGTATTTT.

This clone was observed a single time. The chain joins TRBV5-1 to TRBJ2-2, with 8 bases lining up with TRBD1. The J segment lost 3 bases and the V segment lost 5 bases, leaving 6 bases of the junction unmatched. CDR3 length: 15 amino acids. Germline CDR1 and CDR2: SGHRS and YFSETQ. CDR3 in amino acids: CASRKPTGDTGELFF. The CDR3 DNA reads as TGCGCCAGCAGGAAACCGACAGGGGACACCGGGGAGCTGTTTTTT.

The chain has TRBV7-8 and TRBJ2-7; D call uncertain. In germline, CDR1 is SGHVS, CDR2 FQNEAQ. Deletions cut 8 bases from V and 2 bases from J, with 10 bases between. The CDR3 sequence is 12 residues long. In DNA, the CDR3 is TGTGCCAGCGGTAAGAGAACCTACGAGCAGTACTTC. Translating it yields CASGKRTYEQYF.

The chain joins TRBV2 to TRBJ1-2; D might be TRBD1 (6 bases). Germline V gene lookup returns CDR1 SNHLY and CDR2 FYNNEI. This CDR3 comprises 14 residues. V lost 8 bases and J lost 3, with 16 bases in between. CDR3 in DNA: TGTGCCAGCCAGGACCAGGGGTTGGACTATGGCTACACCTTC. It specifies CASQDQGLDYGYTF.

This sequence joins TRBV11-3 and TRBJ2-3; 12 positions match TRBD2. The junction had 14 bases not matched to a gene; V was cut back by 5 bases and J by 14 bases. Germline V gene lookup returns CDR1 SGHNT and CDR2 YENEEA. The CDR3 spans 15 residues. CDR3 sequence: CASSTTSGRGYVVYF. The CDR3, as DNA: TGTGCCAGCAGCACGACTAGCGGGAGAGGATACGTGGTGTATTTT.

The rearrangement links TRBV2 to TRBJ1-2; D ambiguous. Germline V CDR1 and CDR2: SNHLY, FYNNEI. The CDR3 runs 14 residues. Trimming stripped 4 bases from V and 7 bases from J, with 16 bases between. Here the CDR3 reads CASSVPGLSAGYTF. CDR3 in DNA: TGTGCCAGCAGTGTCCCAGGTCTTTCGGCTGGCTACACCTTC.

The count of this clone is one. The CDR3 spells CASTERGGISYNEQFF. DNA for the CDR3: TGTGCCAGCACCGAAAGAGGGGGCATTTCCTACAATGAGCAGTTCTTC. This chain connects TRBV2 to TRBJ2-1; 7 bases are shared with TRBD1. The CDR3 extends over 16 amino acids. J was trimmed by 1 base and V by 7 bases; bases with no gene match: 10. In germline, CDR1 is SNHLY, CDR2 FYNNEI.

The rearrangement uses TRBV1 and TRBJ1-3; TRBD1, the D gene given by the table, was not confirmed from the DNA. TRBV1 is described as a pseudogene. The CDR3 loop spans 16 amino acids. The CDR3 loop is CTSSHPTQLSGNTIYF. CDR3 nucleotides: TGCACCAGCAGCCACCCGACACAACTCTCTGGAAACACCATATATTTT.

This clone showed up just a few times. The V and J genes are TRBV29-1 and TRBJ1-1; perhaps TRBD1 as D (6 bases). CDR3 length: 15 amino acids. CDR1 SQVTM and CDR2 ANQGSEA come from the germline V gene. V lost 3 bases and J lost 0, with 14 bases in between. The CDR3 DNA reads as TGCAGCGTTGATTCCCGACAGGTCATGAACACTGAAGCTTTCTTT. It encodes CSVDSRQVMNTEAFF.

This rearrangement joins TRBV6-5 to TRBJ2-1; 8 bases match TRBD2. This CDR3 comprises 13 residues. The J segment lost 6 bases and the V segment lost 6 bases, leaving 4 bases of the junction unmatched. Germline values: CDR1 MNHEY, CDR2 SVGAGI. The CDR3 reads CASRTGLVNEQFF. CDR3 DNA: TGTGCCAGCAGAACGGGACTAGTCAATGAGCAGTTCTTC.

This chain joins TRBV29-1 and TRBJ2-5; 7 positions agree with TRBD1. This CDR3 has 13 amino acids. Looked up from germline, CDR1 is SQVTM and CDR2 is ANQGSEA. V dropped 6 bases and J dropped 3; count of bases not matched to a gene: 7. CDR3 in amino acids: CSVAQGFEETQYF. In DNA, the CDR3 is TGCAGCGTGGCACAGGGGTTCGAAGAGACCCAGTACTTC.

The sample holds one count of this clone. The CDR3 nucleotides are TGTGCCTGGAGTGCCCTAGCGGGCAGCACAGATACGCAGTATTTT. It codes for CAWSALAGSTDTQYF. This sequence joins TRBV30 and TRBJ2-3, with 8 bases fitting TRBD2. V lost 1 base to trimming and J lost 0 bases; unmatched junction nucleotides: 3. The length of the CDR3 is 15 residues. CDR1 is GTSNPN, CDR2 SVGIG, per germline (reference sequence).

CDR3 DNA sequence: TGTGCCAGCAGCTTGGGACAGGGGACGGGAGAGACCCAGTACTTC. Residues: CASSLGQGTGETQYF. This sequence joins TRBV7-3 and TRBJ2-5; 10 bases map to TRBD1. This CDR3 has 15 residues. The V and J ends lost 3 bases and 4 bases, in that order; junction bases with no gene match: 5. The V gene's germline CDR1 is SGHTA and CDR2 FQGTGA.

The rearrangement joins TRBV25-1 to TRBJ2-3; the match to TRBD2 covers 10 bases. Germline trimming cut 11 bases from V and 4 bases from J; bases unmatched to any gene: 9. Per the germline V gene, CDR1 is MGHDK and CDR2 is SYGVNS. This CDR3 is 14 amino acids long. This chain's CDR3 is CAGASSGGPDTQYF. The DNA for the CDR3 is TGTGCCGGCGCTTCTAGCGGGGGCCCAGATACGCAGTATTTT.

The chain joins TRBV6-5 to TRBJ1-3; D might be TRBD1 (5 bases). The CDR3 sequence is 15 residues long. Germline CDR1 MNHEY, CDR2 SVGAGI. V gave up 6 bases and J gave up 0 bases, with 12 bases separating them. CDR3 coding DNA: TGTGCCAGCAGGCGGGACGCCTCCTCTGGAAACACCATATATTTT. Translation gives CASRRDASSGNTIYF.

The chain employs TRBV6-1 and TRBJ2-2; possible D gene TRBD1, 6 bases. The V end lost 2 bases, the J end lost 1 base, and 11 bases lay between the germline ends. The CDR3 totals 16 residues. Germline CDR1 MNHNS, CDR2 SASEGT. The CDR3 protein is CASSEQPGENTGELFF. The CDR3 nucleotides are TGTGCCAGCAGTGAACAGCCAGGGGAGAACACCGGGGAGCTGTTTTTT.

The rearrangement uses TRBV5-1 and TRBJ2-2; D is ambiguous. The CDR3 is 14 residues long. CDR1 is SGHRS, CDR2 YFSETQ, per germline. Trimming cost V 2 bases and J 2 bases, with 7 bases left between them. The CDR3 sequence is CASSFYGNTGELFF. CDR3 sequence (DNA): TGCGCCAGCAGCTTCTACGGTAACACCGGGGAGCTGTTTTTT.

The chain recombines TRBV2 with TRBJ1-4, with a weak D call TRBD1 (6 bases). The V gene lost 7 bases and the J gene lost 7 bases, with 16 bases spanning the gap. The CDR3 is made up of 14 amino acids. Germline V gene sequence: CDR1 SNHLY, CDR2 FYNNEI. The CDR3 DNA is TGTGCCAGCACCCCACAGGGTGGGACTGAAAAACTGTTTTTT. It is translated as CASTPQGGTEKLFF.

V usage is TRBV7-3 and J usage is TRBJ1-1, with D hard to call. The CDR3 loop spans 13 amino acids. V was cut by 5 bases and J by 0 bases, with 7 bases left in between. The germline gives CDR1 SGHTA, CDR2 FQGTGA. The CDR3 sequence: CASSLHLNTEAFF. DNA of the CDR3: TGTGCCAGCAGCCTCCACTTGAACACTGAAGCTTTCTTT.